Following are 10 T cell receptor beta chains from one sample sequenced in a study of neurological immune-mediated disorders. TCRdb fed the 5' RACE reads into MiXCR, producing one record per CDR3 protein. This sample has about 62,000 distinct CDR3 sequences, with around 5% found just once. The sample was PBMCs. The source of these receptors is a woman in her 50s with multiple sclerosis.

The chain joins TRBV15 to TRBJ2-2; 7 bases are shared with TRBD1. There are 13 residues in the CDR3. CDR1 is LNHNV, CDR2 YYDKDF, per germline (reference sequence). The ends lost 9 bases at V and 5 bases at J; junction bases unmatched: 6. The CDR3 coding sequence is TGTGCCACTCAGGGACAGCTTACCGGGGAGCTGTTTTTT. Amino acids: CATQGQLTGELFF.

The CDR3 DNA follows: TGTGCCAGCAGCGTACAGGGGGTTGCCAAAGAGACCCAGTACTTC. Translation gives CASSVQGVAKETQYF. The chain recombines TRBV7-2 with TRBJ2-5, with 8 positions matching TRBD1. CDR3 length: 15 residues. V dropped 5 bases and J dropped 3; count of bases not matched to a gene: 8. Germline values: CDR1 SGHTA, CDR2 FQGNSA.

Ten or more counts support this clonotype. The chain combines TRBV27 with TRBJ2-1; D uncertain. The ends were cut back, 3 bases at V and 0 bases at J, with 6 bases in the middle. This CDR3 contains 14 residues. Germline CDR1 and CDR2: MNHEY and SMNVEV (reference sequence). The chain's CDR3 is CASSLASSYNEQFF. The CDR3, as DNA: TGTGCCAGCAGTTTGGCGAGCTCCTACAATGAGCAGTTCTTC.

This clonotype appeared many times. The chain uses TRBV4-1 and TRBJ2-6; no clear D. The CDR3 has 15 residues. The germline V gene encodes CDR1 MGHRA and CDR2 YSYEKL. V shed 2 bases and J shed 0 bases, with 5 bases lying between them. CDR3 protein: CASSQQDSGANVLTF. In nucleotides, the CDR3 is TGCGCCAGCAGCCAACAGGACTCTGGGGCCAACGTCCTGACTTTC.

This clonotype has at least ten counts. The chain uses TRBV5-4 and TRBJ1-1, with 12 bases aligning to TRBD1. The CDR3 length is 17 residues. J gave up 2 bases and V 4 bases, and 9 bases lay outside the gene matches. CDR1 and CDR2 (germline): SGHNT, YYREEE (reference sequence). The CDR3 spells CASSRPGTGGLNTEAFF. CDR3 DNA: TGTGCCAGCAGCCGACCCGGGACAGGGGGCCTAAACACTGAAGCTTTCTTT.

The table lists this clonotype with many counts. The genes are TRBV7-3 and TRBJ1-5; weak D call: TRBD1 (5 bases). Germline CDR1 SGHTA, CDR2 FQGTGA. CDR3 length: 15 amino acids. V lost 5 bases, J lost 0 bases, and 11 bases lay in between. The CDR3 is CASSVCDSSNQPQHF. CDR3 bases: TGTGCCAGCAGCGTCTGTGACAGTAGCAATCAGCCCCAGCATTTT.

This clonotype is medium-sized (0.01 to 0.1%). The chain joins TRBV24-1 to TRBJ2-2, with 7 bases aligning to TRBD1. CDR3 size: 15 residues. The V segment lost 4 bases and the J segment 3 bases; nucleotides outside the gene matches: 4. Germline V gene sequence: CDR1 KGHDR, CDR2 SFDVKD. The CDR3 nucleotides read TGTGCCACCAGTGACCCTGACAGGGACACCGGGGAGCTGTTTTTT. Protein sequence: CATSDPDRDTGELFF.

A word on this clonotype: This sequence may be a read error, since a much larger clone differs from it by one base. J is TRBJ1-1 and V is TRBV7-2; D is perhaps TRBD1 (6 bases). There are 16 residues in the CDR3. V dropped 2 bases and J dropped 1 base, with 14 bases sitting between them. Germline V gene sequence: CDR1 SGHTA, CDR2 FQGNSA. The CDR3 bases are TGTGCCAGCAGCTTATTGGGGGGCACAGGGAACACTGAAGCTTTCTTT. Residues: CASSLLGGTGNTEAFF.

The V and J genes are TRBV5-1 and TRBJ2-2; D could derive from TRBD1 or TRBD2 (5 bases each). The CDR3 spans 15 residues. CDR1 is SGHRS and CDR2 is YFSETQ in the germline V gene. The V end was cut by 3 bases, the J end by 4 bases, with 13 bases between. The CDR3 DNA reads TGCGCCAGCAGCTCGACTGGGGCGGGCACCGGGGAGCTGTTTTTT. Protein: CASSSTGAGTGELFF. The full variable domain, its missing parts supplied by reference TRBV5-1 and TRBJ2-2, is KAGVTQTPRYLIKTRGQQVTLSCSPISGHRSVSWYQQTPGQGLQFLFEYFSETQRNKGNFPGRFSGRQFSNSRSEMNVSTLELGDSALYLCASSSTGAGTGELFFGEGSRLTVL.

This clonotype was observed at least ten times. The chain joins TRBV5-1 to TRBJ2-1; TRBD1 matches at 7 bases. The V gene's germline CDR1 is SGHRS and CDR2 YFSETQ. Trimming removed 3 bases from V and 4 bases from J; junction bases left unmatched: 10. The CDR3 sequence is 16 residues long. CDR3 loop: CASSWFSGTVYNEQFF. For the CDR3, the DNA is TGCGCCAGCAGCTGGTTTTCGGGGACAGTATACAATGAGCAGTTCTTC.